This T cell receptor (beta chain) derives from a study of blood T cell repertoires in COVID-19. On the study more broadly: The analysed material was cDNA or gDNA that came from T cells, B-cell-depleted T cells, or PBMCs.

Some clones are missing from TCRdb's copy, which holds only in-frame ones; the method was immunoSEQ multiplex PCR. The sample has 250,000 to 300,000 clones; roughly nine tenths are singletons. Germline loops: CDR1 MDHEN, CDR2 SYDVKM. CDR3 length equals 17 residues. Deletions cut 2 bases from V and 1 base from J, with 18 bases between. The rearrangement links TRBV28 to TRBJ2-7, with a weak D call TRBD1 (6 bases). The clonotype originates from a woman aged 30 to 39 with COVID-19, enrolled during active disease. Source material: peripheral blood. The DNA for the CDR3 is TGTGCCAGCAGTTTACACAGGGAGTCCCTCTTATCCTACGAGCAGTACTTC. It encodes CASSLHRESLLSYEQYF.